Following are 18 T cell receptor beta chains from one sample sequenced in a study of blood T cell repertoires in COVID-19 (dated by TCRdb to the early 2020s). Library construction relied on the immunoSEQ multiplex PCR assay. TCRdb's version of the immuneACCESS table is confined to in-frame rearrangements and falls short of the full clone set. An unresolved V gene accounts for under half of the shortfall where checked; the remainder is of unknown origin. For this sample the table gives approximately 480,000 clones, of which around 90% were detected only once. The ten largest account for roughly 0.72% of the sample. Sequenced material: PBMCs or T cells enriched from blood (not recorded which). These receptors came from a woman under 30 who had recovered from COVID-19.

J is TRBJ1-5 and V is TRBV5-4; 7 nucleotides align to TRBD1. The V segment lost 4 bases and the J segment 7 bases; nucleotides outside the gene matches: 8. CDR1 and CDR2 (germline): SGHNT, YYREEE (reference sequence). This CDR3 region has 14 residues. CDR3: CASSPQGVGQPQHF. CDR3 bases: TGTGCCAGCAGCCCCCAGGGGGTGGGGCAGCCCCAGCATTTT.

The chain is built from TRBV5-6 and TRBJ2-7; TRBD2 agrees at 13 bases. After removal of 4 bases from V and 4 bases from J, the junction contained 2 bases not matched to a gene. Germline CDR1 SGHDT, CDR2 YYEEEE. The CDR3 totals 14 residues. The CDR3 DNA reads TGTGCCAGCAGCCCGGGACTAGCGGGGTACGAGCAGTACTTC. Translated: CASSPGLAGYEQYF. Complete variable domain (other parts from reference TRBV5-6 and TRBJ2-7): DAGVTQSPTHLIKTRGQQVTLRCSPKSGHDTVSWYQQALGQGPQFIFQYYEEEERQRGNFPDRFSGHQFPNYSSELNVNALLLGDSALYLCASSPGLAGYEQYFGPGTRLTVT.

The chain joins TRBV5-4 to TRBJ1-1; a possible D gene is TRBD1 (6 bases). The CDR3 covers 14 residues. Germline CDR1 and CDR2: SGHNT and YYREEE (reference sequence). The V and J ends lost 6 bases and 5 bases respectively, with 17 bases between them. CDR3 bases: TGTGCCAGCACCAGTAGGGGGTGGTCGACTGAAGCTTTCTTT. Protein product: CASTSRGWSTEAFF. Together with reference TRBV5-4 and TRBJ1-1, the CDR3 gives the full variable domain: ETGVTQSPTHLIKTRGQQVTLRCSSQSGHNTVSWYQQALGQGPQFIFQYYREEENGRGNFPPRFSGLQFPNYSSELNVNALELDDSALYLCASTSRGWSTEAFFGQGTRLTVV.

The genes are TRBV5-8 and TRBJ1-1, with 8 bases identical to TRBD1. The CDR3 extends over 15 amino acids. The J segment lost 4 bases and the V segment lost 3 bases, leaving 8 bases of the junction unmatched. The germline V gene has CDR1 SGHTS and CDR2 YDEGEE. CDR3 residues: CASSWGDRTGTEAFF. The CDR3 region has the DNA TGTGCCAGCAGCTGGGGGGACAGGACGGGCACTGAAGCTTTCTTT.

The chain employs TRBV29-1 and TRBJ1-3; D remains unclear. CDR3 size: 14 residues. Between the trimmed V and J ends, which lost 2 bases and 4 bases, there was a span of 12 bases. The germline V gene has CDR1 SQVTM and CDR2 ANQGSEA. CDR3 nucleotides: TGCAGCGTTGAACTTACAGATGCAGGAAACACCATATATTTT. This sequence encodes CSVELTDAGNTIYF.

The chain is built from TRBV27 and TRBJ2-7, with D possibly matching TRBD1 (6 bases). Trimming pared 6 bases from V and 7 bases from J, leaving 19 bases between. The CDR3 sequence is 14 residues long. From germline, CDR1 is MNHEY and CDR2 SMNVEV (reference sequence). CDR3 coding DNA: TGTGCCAGCAGCGTCACAGGGCGCTTTGAGGAGCAGTACTTC. Translation: CASSVTGRFEEQYF.

J is TRBJ1-3 and V is TRBV6-5; 9 positions match TRBD1. CDR3 length equals 15 residues. CDR1 MNHEY and CDR2 SVGAGI come from the germline V gene. V gave up 5 bases and J gave up 1 base; unmatched junction bases: 3. The chain's CDR3 is CASSPGQGSGNTIYF. CDR3 coding DNA: TGTGCCAGCAGTCCGGGACAGGGTTCTGGAAACACCATATATTTT.

The rearrangement links TRBV19 to TRBJ2-1; 9 nucleotides line up with TRBD2. Losses at the gene ends were 4 bases for V and 5 bases for J; bases not matched to a gene: 6. CDR3 length: 15 amino acids. CDR1 LNHDA and CDR2 SQIVND come from the germline V gene (reference sequence). CDR3 coding DNA: TGTGCCAGTAGTAAGCAGCGGGGGGCAGACAATGAGCAGTTCTTC. It is translated as CASSKQRGADNEQFF.

The chain combines TRBV9 with TRBJ2-3; 8 positions agree with TRBD1. Germline CDR1 reads SGDLS; CDR2 reads YYNGEE. This CDR3 region has 13 residues. The junction had 1 base not matched to a gene; V was cut back by 4 bases and J by 3 bases. The CDR3 DNA follows: TGTGCCAGCAGCACAGGGGGGACAGATACGCAGTATTTT. Translating gives CASSTGGTDTQYF.

The CDR3 reads CASSVPSGGEQYF. The CDR3 region has the DNA TGTGCCAGCAGTGTACCCTCGGGGGGCGAGCAGTACTTC. The chain combines TRBV2 with TRBJ2-7, with TRBD2 identical over 7 bases. The CDR3 is made up of 13 amino acids. The ends lost 4 bases at V and 6 bases at J; junction bases unmatched: 6. Germline V gene sequence: CDR1 SNHLY, CDR2 FYNNEI.

This sequence joins TRBV2 and TRBJ1-3; possibly TRBD1 for D (5 bases). Germline V CDR1 and CDR2: SNHLY, FYNNEI. Trimming pared 6 bases from V and 0 bases from J, leaving 9 bases between. The CDR3 consists of 14 residues. This CDR3 is CASRPGFSGNTIYF. CDR3 bases: TGTGCCAGCAGGCCAGGGTTCTCTGGAAACACCATATATTTT.

The CDR3 reads CASSPTGPNTEAFF. In DNA form, the CDR3 reads TGTGCCAGTAGTCCGACAGGACCGAACACTGAAGCTTTCTTT. The genes are TRBV19 and TRBJ1-1, with TRBD1 as a possible D gene (6 bases). Per germline, CDR1 LNHDA and CDR2 SQIVND (reference sequence). Trimming removed 5 bases at V and 1 base at J, with 11 bases between. This CDR3 has 14 amino acids. The complete variable domain, with remaining parts taken from reference TRBV19 and TRBJ1-1, reads DGGITQSPKYLFRKEGQNVTLSCEQNLNHDAMYWYRQDPGQGLRLIYYSQIVNDFQKGDIAEGYSVSREKKESFPLTVTSAQKNPTAFYLCASSPTGPNTEAFFGQGTRLTVV.

This clone was seen only once. This chain joins TRBV25-1 and TRBJ2-5; D unresolved. Germline assignment: CDR1 MGHDK and CDR2 SYGVNS. Trimming shortened V by 2 bases and J by 2 bases, and 9 bases separated the two germline ends. The CDR3 length is 14 residues. The CDR3 loop is CASSEITGQETQYF. Here the CDR3 DNA reads TGTGCCAGCAGTGAAATTACTGGTCAAGAGACCCAGTACTTC. Drawing the rest from reference TRBV25-1 and TRBJ2-5, the complete variable domain is EADIYQTPRYLVIGTGKKITLECSQTMGHDKMYWYQQDPGMELHLIHYSYGVNSTEKGDLSSESTVSRIRTEHFPLTLESARPSHTSQYLCASSEITGQETQYFGPGTRLLVL.

The CDR3 bases are TGTGCCAGCAGTCTTAGCCAGGGCTCGAACACTGAAGCTTTCTTT. It is translated as CASSLSQGSNTEAFF. This chain joins TRBV6-5 and TRBJ1-1; a weak D match, TRBD1 (5 bases). Trimming pared 5 bases from V and 1 base from J, leaving 14 bases between. This CDR3 is 15 amino acids long. Germline V lookup: CDR1 MNHEY, CDR2 SVGAGI.

V gene TRBV30 combines with J gene TRBJ2-7, with D maybe TRBD1 (5 bases). Germline V gene data show CDR1 as GTSNPN and CDR2 as SVGIG (reference sequence). Trimming stripped 4 bases from V and 3 bases from J, with 10 bases between. This CDR3 is 12 amino acids long. The CDR3 here is CAWKAQGYEQYF. For the CDR3, the DNA is TGTGCCTGGAAAGCCCAGGGCTACGAGCAGTACTTC.

V usage is TRBV5-1 and J usage is TRBJ2-3; D perhaps matches TRBD2 (5 bases). CDR1 and CDR2 (germline): SGHRS, YFSETQ. V dropped 4 bases and J dropped 4 bases, with 19 bases sitting between them. CDR3 size: 16 residues. The CDR3 DNA reads TGCGCCAGCAGCCCCGAGATGGGTGAGGGTGCAGATACGCAGTATTTT. It codes for CASSPEMGEGADTQYF.

The chain combines TRBV4-1 with TRBJ2-1; D is possibly TRBD1 (6 bases). The CDR3 is made up of 12 amino acids. The germline V gene encodes CDR1 MGHRA and CDR2 YSYEKL. Trimming cost V 5 bases and J 10 bases, with 12 bases left between them. The chain's CDR3 is CASSLTGSEQFF. CDR3 in DNA: TGCGCCAGCAGCTTAACAGGGTCAGAGCAGTTCTTC.

Here the CDR3 DNA reads TGTGCCAGCAGTCTCCCGGGGGGGGTCGGCACTAATGAAAAACTGTTTTTT. This translates into CASSLPGGVGTNEKLFF. This sequence joins TRBV28 and TRBJ1-4; D is possibly TRBD1 (5 bases). CDR1 and CDR2 from the germline V gene are MDHEN and SYDVKM. The CDR3 totals 17 residues. V was cut by 5 bases and J by 2 bases, with 18 bases left in between.